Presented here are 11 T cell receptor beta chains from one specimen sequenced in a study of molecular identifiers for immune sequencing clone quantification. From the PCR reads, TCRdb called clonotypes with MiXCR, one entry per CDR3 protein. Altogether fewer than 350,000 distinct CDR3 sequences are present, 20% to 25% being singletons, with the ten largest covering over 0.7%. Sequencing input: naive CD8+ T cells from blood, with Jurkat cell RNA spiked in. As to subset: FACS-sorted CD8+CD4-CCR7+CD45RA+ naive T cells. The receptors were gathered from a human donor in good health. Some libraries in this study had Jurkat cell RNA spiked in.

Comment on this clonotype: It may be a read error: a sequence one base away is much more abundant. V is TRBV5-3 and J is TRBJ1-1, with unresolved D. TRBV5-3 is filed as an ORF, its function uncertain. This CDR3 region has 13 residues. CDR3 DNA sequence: TGTGCCAGCAGCTCATTTATCAACACTGAAGCTTTCTTT. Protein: CASSSFINTEAFF.

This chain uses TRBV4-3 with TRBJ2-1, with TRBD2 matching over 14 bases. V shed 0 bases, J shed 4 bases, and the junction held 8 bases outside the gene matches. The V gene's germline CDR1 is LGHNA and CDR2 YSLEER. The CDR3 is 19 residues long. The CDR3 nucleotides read TGCGCCAGCAGCCAAGATAGGGGACTAGCGGGGGCGGGATACAATGAGCAGTTCTTC. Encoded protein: CASSQDRGLAGAGYNEQFF.

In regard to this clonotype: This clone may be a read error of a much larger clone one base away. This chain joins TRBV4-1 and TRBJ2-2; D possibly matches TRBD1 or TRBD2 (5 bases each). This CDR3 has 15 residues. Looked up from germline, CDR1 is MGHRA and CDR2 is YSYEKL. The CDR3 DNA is TGCGCCAGCAGCCTAGGGACGACGAACGCCGGGGAGCTGTTTTTT. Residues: CASSLGTTNAGELFF.

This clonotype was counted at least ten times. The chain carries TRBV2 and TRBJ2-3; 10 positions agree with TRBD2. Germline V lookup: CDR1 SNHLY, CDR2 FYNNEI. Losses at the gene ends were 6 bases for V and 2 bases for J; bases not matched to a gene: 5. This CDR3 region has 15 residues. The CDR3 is CASSGLAANTDTQYF. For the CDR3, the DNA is TGTGCCAGCAGCGGACTAGCGGCAAACACAGATACGCAGTATTTT.

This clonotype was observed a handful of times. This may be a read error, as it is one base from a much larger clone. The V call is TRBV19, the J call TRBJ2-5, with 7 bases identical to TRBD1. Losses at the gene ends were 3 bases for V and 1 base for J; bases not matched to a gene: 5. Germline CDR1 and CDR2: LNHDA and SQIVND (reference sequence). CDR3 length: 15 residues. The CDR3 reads CASSIEGQAQETQYF. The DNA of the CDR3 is TGTGCCAGTAGTATTGAAGGACAGGCCCAAGAGACCCAGTACTTC.

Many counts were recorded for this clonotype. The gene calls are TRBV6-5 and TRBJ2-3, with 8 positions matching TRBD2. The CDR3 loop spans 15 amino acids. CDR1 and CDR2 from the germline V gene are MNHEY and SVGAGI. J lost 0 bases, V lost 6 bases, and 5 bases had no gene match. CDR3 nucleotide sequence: TGTGCCAGCAGATTAGCGGGATACAGCACAGATACGCAGTATTTT. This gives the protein CASRLAGYSTDTQYF.

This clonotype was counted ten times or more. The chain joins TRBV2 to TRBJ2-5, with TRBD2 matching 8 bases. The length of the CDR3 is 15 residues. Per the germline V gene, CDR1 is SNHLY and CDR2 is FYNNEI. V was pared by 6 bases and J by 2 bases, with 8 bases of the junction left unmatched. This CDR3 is CASRGQAGVQETQYF. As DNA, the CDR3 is TGTGCCAGCAGGGGGCAAGCGGGGGTTCAAGAGACCCAGTACTTC. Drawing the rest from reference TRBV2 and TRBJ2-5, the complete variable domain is EPEVTQTPSHQVTQMGQEVILRCVPISNHLYFYWYRQILGQKVEFLVSFYNNEISEKSEIFDDQFSVERPDGSNFTLKIRSTKLEDSAMYFCASRGQAGVQETQYFGPGTRLLVL.

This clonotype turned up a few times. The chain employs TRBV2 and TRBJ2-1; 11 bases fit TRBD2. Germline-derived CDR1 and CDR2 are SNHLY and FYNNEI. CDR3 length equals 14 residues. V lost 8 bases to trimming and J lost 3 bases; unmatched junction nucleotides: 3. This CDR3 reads CASEGLADYNEQFF. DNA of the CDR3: TGTGCCAGCGAGGGACTAGCGGACTACAATGAGCAGTTCTTC.

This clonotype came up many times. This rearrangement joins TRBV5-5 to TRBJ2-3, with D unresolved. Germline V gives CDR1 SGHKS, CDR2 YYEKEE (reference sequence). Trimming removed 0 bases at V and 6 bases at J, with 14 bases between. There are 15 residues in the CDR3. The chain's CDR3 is CASSLELPREDTQYF. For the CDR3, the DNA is TGTGCCAGCAGCTTGGAGCTGCCGCGTGAGGATACGCAGTATTTT. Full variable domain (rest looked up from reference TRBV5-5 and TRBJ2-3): DAGVTQSPTHLIKTRGQQVTLRCSPISGHKSVSWYQQVLGQGPQFIFQYYEKEERGRGNFPDRFSARQFPNYSSELNVNALLLGDSALYLCASSLELPREDTQYFGPGTRLTVL.

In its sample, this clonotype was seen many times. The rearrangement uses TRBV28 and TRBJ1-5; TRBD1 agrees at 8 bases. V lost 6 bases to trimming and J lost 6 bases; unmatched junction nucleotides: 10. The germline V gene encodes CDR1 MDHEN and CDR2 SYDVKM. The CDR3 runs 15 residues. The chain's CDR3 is CASRITGGGGQPQHF. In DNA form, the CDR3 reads TGTGCCAGCAGGATTACAGGGGGAGGCGGTCAGCCCCAGCATTTT.

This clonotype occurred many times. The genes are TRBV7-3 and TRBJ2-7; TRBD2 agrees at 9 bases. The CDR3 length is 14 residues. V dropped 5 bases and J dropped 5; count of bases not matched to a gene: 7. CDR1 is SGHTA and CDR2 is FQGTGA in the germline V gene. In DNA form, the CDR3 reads TGTGCCAGCAGCCCTAGCGGGATCTTCGACGAGCAGTACTTC. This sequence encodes CASSPSGIFDEQYF.